This TCR beta chain comes out of a study of blood T cell repertoires in COVID-19. On the study more broadly: Sites in the United States, Italy and Spain provided acute and convalescent COVID-19 samples. PBMCs, B-cell-depleted T cells, or T cells provided the cDNA or gDNA that made up the material.

Across over 20 US areas, participants ranged in age from about 18 to 90 years. Recovery meant two consecutive negative NP/OP PCR tests, professional clearance, or resolved symptoms. Germline lookup yields CDR1 MNHNS and CDR2 SASEGT. Trimming pared 1 base from V and 9 bases from J, leaving 16 bases between. CDR3 size: 16 residues. The method was immunoSEQ multiplex PCR; TCRdb's version includes in-frame clones alone and lacks a portion of them. The table includes around 250,000 clones, roughly 79% detected once. The TCR sequence derives from a man aged 40-49 years who had recovered from COVID-19. The sequenced material came from PBMCs or T cells enriched from blood (not recorded which). This chain connects TRBV6-1 to TRBJ1-6; possibly TRBD1 for D (6 bases). The CDR3 loop is CASSEGKGHWSSPLHF. CDR3 DNA: TGTGCCAGCAGTGAAGGAAAGGGACACTGGAGTTCACCCCTCCACTTT.